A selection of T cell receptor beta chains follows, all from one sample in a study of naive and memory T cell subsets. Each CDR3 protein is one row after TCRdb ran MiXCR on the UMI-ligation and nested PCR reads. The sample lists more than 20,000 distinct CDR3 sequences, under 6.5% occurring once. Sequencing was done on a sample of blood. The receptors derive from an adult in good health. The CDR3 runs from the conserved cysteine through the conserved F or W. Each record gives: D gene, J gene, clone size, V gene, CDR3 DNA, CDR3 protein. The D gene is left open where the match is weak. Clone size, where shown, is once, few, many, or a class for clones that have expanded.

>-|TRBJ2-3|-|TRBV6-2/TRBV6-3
TGTGCCAGCAGTTACCGACACGGCCAGGATACGCAGTATTTT
CASSYRHGQDTQYF
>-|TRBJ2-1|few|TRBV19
TGTGCCAGTAGTCTTCGGGACAATCGAGAGCAGTTCTTC
CASSLRDNREQFF
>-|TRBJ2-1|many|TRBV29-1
TGCAGCGTTCTGGGGGACAACCGAGGGAATGAGCAGTTCTTC
CSVLGDNRGNEQFF
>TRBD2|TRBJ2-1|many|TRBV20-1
TGCAGTGCTACCTCTAGCGGGAGAGTAAGGGGTGAGCAGTTCTTC
CSATSSGRVRGEQFF
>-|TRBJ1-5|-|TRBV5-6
TGTGCCAGCAGCTTGAGATTAGGCAAACAGCCCCAGCATTTT
CASSLRLGKQPQHF
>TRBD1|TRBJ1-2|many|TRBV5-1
TGCGCCAGCAGCCCGGGACAGGAGGACTATGGCTACACCTTC
CASSPGQEDYGYTF
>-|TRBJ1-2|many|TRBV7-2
TGTGCCGCTGGAGGGAACTATGGCTACACCTTC
CAAGGNYGYTF
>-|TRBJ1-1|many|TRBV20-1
TGCAGTGCTAGAGATATAGGGCGGTCCACTGAAGCTTTCTTT
CSARDIGRSTEAFF
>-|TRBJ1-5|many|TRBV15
TGTGCCACCAGCAGAGAACCAAATAGCAATCAGCCCCAGCATTTT
CATSREPNSNQPQHF
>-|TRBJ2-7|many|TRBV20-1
TGCAGTGCTAGAGTAGGTTCCTACGAGCAGTACTTC
CSARVGSYEQYF
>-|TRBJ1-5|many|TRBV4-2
TGTGCCAGCAGCCCCCTCCCTCGTGTGGGGATGGGCAATCAGCCCCAGCATTTT
CASSPLPRVGMGNQPQHF